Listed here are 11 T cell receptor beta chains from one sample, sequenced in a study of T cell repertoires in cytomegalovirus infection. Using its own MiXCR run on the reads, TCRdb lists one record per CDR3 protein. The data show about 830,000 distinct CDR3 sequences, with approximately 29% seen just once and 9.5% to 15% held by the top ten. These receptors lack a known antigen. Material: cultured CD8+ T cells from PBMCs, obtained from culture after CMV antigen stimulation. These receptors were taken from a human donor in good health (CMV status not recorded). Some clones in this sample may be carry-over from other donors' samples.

DNA of the CDR3: TGTGCCAGCAGCTCCTGGACTAGCGGGGGGGCCTGGGACTACGAGCAGTACTTC. Translated: CASSSWTSGGAWDYEQYF. The rearrangement uses TRBV5-4 and TRBJ2-7; 15 bases are shared with TRBD2. The germline V gene has CDR1 SGHNT and CDR2 YYREEE (reference sequence). There are 18 residues in the CDR3. V dropped 3 bases and J dropped 3; count of bases not matched to a gene: 10.

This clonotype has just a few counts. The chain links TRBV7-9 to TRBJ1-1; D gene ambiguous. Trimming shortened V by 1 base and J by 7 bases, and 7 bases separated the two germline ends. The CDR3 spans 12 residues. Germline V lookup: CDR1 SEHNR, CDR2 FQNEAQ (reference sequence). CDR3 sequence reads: CASSLGPSEAFF. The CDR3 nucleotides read TGTGCCAGCAGCTTAGGGCCCAGTGAAGCTTTCTTT.

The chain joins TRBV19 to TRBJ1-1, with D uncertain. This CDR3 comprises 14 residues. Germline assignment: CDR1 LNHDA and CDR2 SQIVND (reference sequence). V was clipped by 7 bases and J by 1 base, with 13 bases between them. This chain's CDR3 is CASTPLRSNTEAFF. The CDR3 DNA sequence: TGTGCCAGTACCCCTCTGAGGTCGAACACTGAAGCTTTCTTT.

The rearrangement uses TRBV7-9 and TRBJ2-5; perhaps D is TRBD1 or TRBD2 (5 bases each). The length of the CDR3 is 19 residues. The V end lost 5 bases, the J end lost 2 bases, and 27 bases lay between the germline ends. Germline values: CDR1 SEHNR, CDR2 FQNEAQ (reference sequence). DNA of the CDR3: TGTGCCAGCAGCGAACCCCACGACTCTCGGGGACGCATTCAAGAGACCCAGTACTTC. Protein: CASSEPHDSRGRIQETQYF.

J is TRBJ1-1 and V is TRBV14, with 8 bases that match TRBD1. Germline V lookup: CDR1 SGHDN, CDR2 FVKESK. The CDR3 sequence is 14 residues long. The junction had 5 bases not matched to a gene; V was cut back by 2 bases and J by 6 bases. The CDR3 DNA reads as TGTGCCAGCAGCCAAACCACAGGGGGGCCTGAAGCTTTCTTT. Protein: CASSQTTGGPEAFF.

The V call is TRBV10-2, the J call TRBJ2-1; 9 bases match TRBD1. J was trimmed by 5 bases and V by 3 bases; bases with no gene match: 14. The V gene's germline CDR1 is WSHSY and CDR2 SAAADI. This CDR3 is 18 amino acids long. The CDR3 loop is CASSERGTGTGIDNEQFF. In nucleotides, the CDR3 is TGCGCCAGCAGTGAACGGGGGACCGGGACAGGGATCGACAATGAGCAGTTCTTC.

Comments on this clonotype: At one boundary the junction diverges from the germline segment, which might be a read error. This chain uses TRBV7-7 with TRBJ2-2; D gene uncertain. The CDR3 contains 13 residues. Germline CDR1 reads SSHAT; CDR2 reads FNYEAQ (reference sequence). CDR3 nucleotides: TGTGCTAGCAGCATGACCCACACCGGGGAGCTGTTTTTT. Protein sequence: CASSMTHTGELFF.

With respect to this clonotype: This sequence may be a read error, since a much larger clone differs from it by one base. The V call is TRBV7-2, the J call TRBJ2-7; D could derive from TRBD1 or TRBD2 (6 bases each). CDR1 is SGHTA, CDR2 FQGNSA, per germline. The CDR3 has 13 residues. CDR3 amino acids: CASSQWGAYGQYF. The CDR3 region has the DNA TGTGCCAGCAGCCAGTGGGGGGCCTACGGGCAGTACTTC.

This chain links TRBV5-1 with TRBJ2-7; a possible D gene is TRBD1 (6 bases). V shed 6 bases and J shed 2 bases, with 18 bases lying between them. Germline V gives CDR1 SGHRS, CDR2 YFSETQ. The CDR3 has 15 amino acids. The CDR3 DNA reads TGCGCCAGCATGCCCTGGTTGGACAGCCCCTACGAGCAGTACTTC. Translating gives CASMPWLDSPYEQYF.

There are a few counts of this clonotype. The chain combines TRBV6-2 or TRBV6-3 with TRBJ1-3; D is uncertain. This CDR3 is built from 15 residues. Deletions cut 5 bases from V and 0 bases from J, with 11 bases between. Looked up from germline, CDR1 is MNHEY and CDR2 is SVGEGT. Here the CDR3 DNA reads TGTGCCAGCAGTGAGCGACACTACTCTGGAAACACCATATATTTT. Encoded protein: CASSERHYSGNTIYF.

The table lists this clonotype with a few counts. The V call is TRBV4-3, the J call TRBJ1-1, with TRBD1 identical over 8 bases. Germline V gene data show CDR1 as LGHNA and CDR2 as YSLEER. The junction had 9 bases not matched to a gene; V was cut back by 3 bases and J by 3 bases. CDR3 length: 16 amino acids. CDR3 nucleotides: TGCGCCAGCAGCCAGGATAGGACAGGGAGGTACACTGAAGCTTTCTTT. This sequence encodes CASSQDRTGRYTEAFF.